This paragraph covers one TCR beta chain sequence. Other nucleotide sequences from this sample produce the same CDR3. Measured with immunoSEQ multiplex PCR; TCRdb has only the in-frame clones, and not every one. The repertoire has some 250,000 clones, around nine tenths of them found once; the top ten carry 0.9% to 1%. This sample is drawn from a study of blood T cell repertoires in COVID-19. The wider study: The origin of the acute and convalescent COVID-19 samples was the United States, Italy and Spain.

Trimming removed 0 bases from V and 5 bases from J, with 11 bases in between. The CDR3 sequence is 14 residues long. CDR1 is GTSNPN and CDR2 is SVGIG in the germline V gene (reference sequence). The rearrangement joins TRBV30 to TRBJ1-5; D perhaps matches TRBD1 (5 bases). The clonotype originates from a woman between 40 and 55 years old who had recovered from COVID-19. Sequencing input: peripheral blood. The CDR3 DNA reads TGTGCCTGGAGTGTACGGGGGGGGGATCAGCCCCAGCATTTT. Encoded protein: CAWSVRGGDQPQHF.